These T cell receptor beta chains were read from a single sample in a study of shared clonotypes between healthy human individuals. Libraries were prepared by immunoSEQ multiplex PCR; TCRdb keeps only in-frame clonotypes and omits some of them. The sample contains about 600,000 clones, 70% to 80% of which appear only once. The material sequenced was PBMCs. Receptors originate from a woman aged 35 to 49 in good health. Some clones in this sample may be carry-over from other donors' samples. The CDR3 runs from the conserved cysteine through the conserved F or W. The D gene is left open where the match is weak. A row's size may be missing; if present it is once, few, many or a size class.

size | J | D | V | DNA | CDR3
NA | TRBJ1-2 | NA | TRBV30 | TGTGCCTGGAGTCCCCGTGCGGACTATGGCTACACCTTC | CAWSPRADYGYTF
NA | TRBJ2-3 | NA | TRBV28 | TGTGCCAGCAGGATGAGGGTCGTGGCAGGGGACTGGTGGGAGGGCCAGACAGATACGCAGTATTTT | CASRMRVVAGDWWEGQTDTQYF
NA | TRBJ1-3 | NA | TRBV4-3 | TGCGCCAGCAGCCAAACGACAAGGGGAAACACCATATATTTT | CASSQTTRGNTIYF
NA | TRBJ1-4 | NA | TRBV6-1 | TGTGCCAGCAGTGAGTTCAGGCTAACTAATGAAAAACTGTTTTTT | CASSEFRLTNEKLFF
NA | TRBJ2-7 | NA | TRBV19 | TGTGCCAGTAGTACGAAGGGGGACACCGAGCAGTACTTC | CASSTKGDTEQYF
NA | TRBJ2-7 | TRBD1 | TRBV28 | TGTGCCAGCAGTTTGACAGGGTACGAGCAGTACTTC | CASSLTGYEQYF
NA | TRBJ1-5 | NA | TRBV5-4 | TGTGCCAGCAGCCAAGGGGGGGGCAATCAGCCCCAGCATTTT | CASSQGGGNQPQHF
NA | TRBJ2-1 | NA | TRBV7-3 | TGTGCCAGCAGCTTACGAAACTACAATGAGCAGTTCTTC | CASSLRNYNEQFF
once | TRBJ2-7 | NA | TRBV19 | TGTGCCAGTAGTATAGCAGACAGGCTCTACGAGCAGTACTTC | CASSIADRLYEQYF
NA | TRBJ2-6 | NA | TRBV4-1 | TGCGCCAGCAGCCCCCCCTGGGGGGACGTGGGGGCCAACGTCCTGACTTTC | CASSPPWGDVGANVLTF
NA | TRBJ2-3 | NA | TRBV10-3 | TGTGCCATCAGTGAGTCAGACCACACAGATACGCAGTATTTT | CAISESDHTDTQYF
NA | TRBJ2-1 | NA | TRBV28 | TGTGCCAGTCAACGGCGGCTCCACAATGAGCAGTTCTTC | CASQRRLHNEQFF
few | TRBJ2-2 | TRBD2 | TRBV7-9 | TGTGCCACCCAGCGGGAGTTCACCGGGGAGCTGTTTTTT | CATQREFTGELFF
NA | TRBJ1-1 | NA | TRBV5-1 | TGCGCCAGCAACACAGGGACACCCAGCACTGAAGCTTTCTTT | CASNTGTPSTEAFF
NA | TRBJ1-2 | TRBD1 | TRBV6-5 | TGTGCCAGCAGTTGGACAGGGGAAGGCTACACCTTC | CASSWTGEGYTF
NA | TRBJ2-5 | NA | TRBV18 | TGTGCCAGCTCACCCCAGACAGGCCAAGAGACCCAGTACTTC | CASSPQTGQETQYF
once | TRBJ2-1 | TRBD2 | TRBV29-1 | TGCAGCGCTCGGGGGGGGACTAGCGGGAGCGGGCATGAGCAGTTCTTC | CSARGGTSGSGHEQFF
NA | TRBJ1-5 | NA | TRBV27 | TGTGCCAGCAGTTTACAGTACAATCAGCCCCAGCATTTT | CASSLQYNQPQHF
NA | TRBJ2-5 | TRBD1 | TRBV18 | TGTGCCAGCTCACCACCGGTGGGGACAGGGACAGGAGAGACCCAGTACTTC | CASSPPVGTGTGETQYF
NA | TRBJ2-7 | NA | TRBV29-1 | TGCAGCGCTAGGACTGACTCCTACGAGCAGTACTTC | CSARTDSYEQYF